This T cell receptor beta chain stems from a study of T cell responses to AZD1222 COVID-19 vaccine. Across the study: Analysis merged second doses at about 4 or about 12 weeks. Broader study findings: The study reported that nearly half of spike-specific TCRs target unmutated variant regions. Without day 14 samples, only post-peak T cell repertoires were studied. It should be noted that donors were predominantly white British and more often female, and clonal diversity was possibly underestimated.

Assay used: immunoSEQ multiplex PCR; TCRdb lists only in-frame clones, some missing. The table has some 130,000 clones, approximately 91% seen once. Regarding this clone: The antigen is undetermined.

This CDR3 region has 12 residues. Germline lookup yields CDR1 LNHDA and CDR2 SQIVND (reference sequence). V was pared by 10 bases and J by 6 bases, with 16 bases between. The sequence was obtained from an adult in good health. V usage is TRBV19 and J usage is TRBJ2-7, with D possibly TRBD2 on 7 matching bases. Sequenced here: peripheral blood, sampled on day 0 of AZD1222 vaccination. CDR3 sequence: CATGGPFAEQYF. DNA for the CDR3: TGTGCCACCGGGGGGCCTTTTGCCGAGCAGTACTTC.